Each of the 10 T cell receptor beta chains below was sequenced from the same sample in a study of beta chain features in type 1 diabetes. The entirety of the isolated RNA underwent reverse transcription, so expressed TCRB transcripts were sequenced. Generated by immunoSEQ multiplex PCR, the TCRdb table keeps only in-frame clones and is missing some. The sample consists of hundreds of thousands of clones, around 13% of them appearing once. The sample consisted of central memory CD4+ T cells from blood. All receptors derive from a man under 40 in good health.

The rearrangement joins TRBV29-1 to TRBJ1-2; D is possibly TRBD1 (6 bases). The germline V and J ends were trimmed by 6 bases and 6 bases, with 17 bases remaining between them. Per germline, CDR1 SQVTM and CDR2 ANQGSEA. This CDR3 contains 13 residues. As DNA, the CDR3 is TGCAGCGTCGTCACAGGGTCTTTCAATGGCTACACCTTC. Encoded protein: CSVVTGSFNGYTF.

The sample holds a few counts of this clone. Its ends do not fully match the called genes, so a read error is possible. The CDR3 is CASRDTPRVTDTQYF. The DNA for the CDR3 is TGTGCCAGCCGTGACACTCCGAGGGTCACAGATACGCAGTATTTT. This chain uses TRBV6-1 with TRBJ2-3; D may be TRBD2 (5 bases). Germline-derived CDR1 and CDR2 are MNHNS and SASEGT. The CDR3 length is 15 residues.

This clone was counted between two and nine times. The chain carries TRBV7-2 and TRBJ2-7; TRBD1 might be the D (6 bases). The CDR3 consists of 19 residues. Trimming removed 3 bases from V and 3 bases from J, with 27 bases in between. Germline CDR1 SGHTA, CDR2 FQGNSA. The CDR3 DNA reads as TGTGCCAGCAGCTTTACGCTGGACAGATACAAATACCATAACTACGAGCAGTACTTC. It encodes CASSFTLDRYKYHNYEQYF.

There are a few counts of this clone. Additional DNA sequences in this sample encode the identical CDR3. CDR3: CASSGRGRNTDTQYF. DNA of the CDR3: TGTGCCAGCAGTGGACGCGGGAGGAACACAGATACGCAGTATTTT. The rearrangement uses TRBV6-1 and TRBJ2-3, with 8 nucleotides matching TRBD2. This CDR3 has 15 amino acids. CDR1 MNHNS and CDR2 SASEGT come from the germline V gene. Unmatched junction bases numbered 5, after V lost 4 bases and J lost 2 bases.

The chain carries TRBV5-6 and TRBJ2-1, with D uncertain. The ends were cut back, 5 bases at V and 4 bases at J, with 16 bases in the middle. This CDR3 has 15 residues. The germline V gene encodes CDR1 SGHDT and CDR2 YYEEEE. The CDR3 nucleotides are TGTGCCAGCAGGCCGACAAAAACTCCATACAATGAGCAGTTCTTC. This codes for CASRPTKTPYNEQFF.

The chain recombines TRBV7-8 with TRBJ1-4; D not resolved. Germline assignment: CDR1 SGHVS and CDR2 FQNEAQ. V was clipped by 7 bases and J by 0 bases, with 12 bases between them. The length of the CDR3 is 15 residues. As DNA, the CDR3 is TGTGCCAGCAAACGGGTCCAGGCAACTAATGAAAAACTGTTTTTT. As protein: CASKRVQATNEKLFF.

This clone was observed many times. This chain joins TRBV21-1 and TRBJ2-3; the table's D gene call, TRBD2, was not cross checked with the DNA. TRBV21-1 constitutes a pseudogene. The CDR3 is 15 amino acids. CDR3 sequence (DNA): TGTGCCAGCCCCGGGACTCCCGCCTCGTGGGATACGCAGTATTTT. The encoded protein is CASPGTPASWDTQYF.

This clone has a handful of counts. The J gene is TRBJ1-1, the V gene TRBV19, with unresolved D. CDR3 length equals 12 residues. Looked up from germline, CDR1 is LNHDA and CDR2 is SQIVND (reference sequence). Trimming stripped 3 bases from V and 1 base from J, with 3 bases between. The CDR3 coding sequence is TGTGCCAGTAGTATCAGGAACACTGAAGCTTTCTTT. Residues: CASSIRNTEAFF. Complete variable domain (other parts from reference TRBV19 and TRBJ1-1): DGGITQSPKYLFRKEGQNVTLSCEQNLNHDAMYWYRQDPGQGLRLIYYSQIVNDFQKGDIAEGYSVSREKKESFPLTVTSAQKNPTAFYLCASSIRNTEAFFGQGTRLTVV.

The V gene is TRBV28, the J gene TRBJ1-4, with D perhaps matching TRBD1 (6 bases). Germline-derived CDR1 and CDR2 are MDHEN and SYDVKM. Trimming shortened V by 4 bases and J by 7 bases, and 16 bases separated the two germline ends. The CDR3 runs 15 residues. CDR3 sequence reads: CASSSFTGSPEKLFF. As DNA, the CDR3 is TGTGCCAGCAGTTCGTTCACAGGGTCCCCTGAAAAACTGTTTTTT.

This clone appeared a few times. The chain links TRBV4-1 to TRBJ1-2, with D perhaps TRBD1 (6 bases). Germline V CDR1 and CDR2: MGHRA, YSYEKL. CDR3 size: 15 residues. V lost 0 bases, J lost 7 bases, and 15 bases lay in between. The CDR3 DNA is TGCGCCAGCAGCCAAGATCTGGTCAGGGGAAGTGGCTACACCTTC. Its protein product is CASSQDLVRGSGYTF.